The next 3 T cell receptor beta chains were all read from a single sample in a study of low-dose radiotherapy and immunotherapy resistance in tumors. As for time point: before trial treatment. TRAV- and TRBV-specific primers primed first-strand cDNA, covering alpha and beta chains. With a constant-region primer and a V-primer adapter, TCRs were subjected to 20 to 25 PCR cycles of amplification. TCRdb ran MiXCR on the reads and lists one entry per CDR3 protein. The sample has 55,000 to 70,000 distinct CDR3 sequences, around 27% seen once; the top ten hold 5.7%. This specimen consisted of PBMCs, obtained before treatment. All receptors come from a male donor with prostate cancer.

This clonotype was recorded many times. Written as DNA, the CDR3 is TGCGCCAGCAGCTCGGAGCGGGGGGGCGGCACAGATACGCAGTATTTT. Its translation is CASSSERGGGTDTQYF. This rearrangement joins TRBV5-1 to TRBJ2-3, with 10 bases identical to TRBD2. CDR1 is SGHRS, CDR2 YFSETQ, per germline. There are 16 residues in the CDR3. V lost 3 bases, J lost 1 base, and 5 bases stayed unmatched.

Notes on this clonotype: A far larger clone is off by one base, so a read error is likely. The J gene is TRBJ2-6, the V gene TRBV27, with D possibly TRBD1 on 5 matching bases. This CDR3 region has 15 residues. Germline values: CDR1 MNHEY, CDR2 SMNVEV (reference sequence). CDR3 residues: CASRTVGSGADVLTF. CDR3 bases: TGTGCCAGCAGGACCGTTGGCTCTGGGGCCGACGTCCTGACTTTC.

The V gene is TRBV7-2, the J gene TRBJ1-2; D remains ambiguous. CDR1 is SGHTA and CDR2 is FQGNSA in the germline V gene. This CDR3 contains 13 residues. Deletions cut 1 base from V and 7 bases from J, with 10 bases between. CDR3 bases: TGTGCCAGCAGCTTAGTGATATTGGGTGGCTACACCTTC. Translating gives CASSLVILGGYTF. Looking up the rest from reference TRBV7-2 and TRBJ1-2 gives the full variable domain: GAGVSQSPSNKVTEKGKDVELRCDPISGHTALYWYRQSLGQGLEFLIYFQGNSAPDKSGLPSDRFSAERTGGSVSTLTIQRTQQEDSAVYLCASSLVILGGYTFGSGTRLTVV.